This T cell receptor (beta chain) was found in a study of OX40 agonist ivuxolimab in advanced cancers. The overall study: At approximately 80% male, the cohort had a mean age of 60 years, ranging from about 23 to 79.

Comment on this clone: Its antigen is currently unknown.

CDR1 and CDR2 (germline): LNHDA, SQIVND (reference sequence). The CDR3 has 13 residues. Trimming stripped 4 bases from V and 4 bases from J, with 11 bases between. Assay: immunoSEQ multiplex PCR; the TCRdb copy retains only in-frame clones and omits some. Among fewer than 25,000 clones listed, approximately 85% were seen once. Overall study findings and caveats: A proportion of nonresponders additionally exhibited low normalized T-cell clonal expansion. There was clonal expansion of CD4+ and CD8+ blood T cells by week 6 at 0.1 to 3.0 mg/kg.

The J gene is TRBJ2-7, the V gene TRBV19; TRBD1 is a possible D gene (5 bases). This TCR came from an adult with an advanced solid tumor such as melanoma, head and neck, liver or kidney cancer. Sequences were derived from CD4+ or CD8+ T cells sorted from blood, sampled in a trial of the OX40 agonist ivuxolimab. CDR3: CASSKGLYYEQYF. The CDR3 DNA is TGTGCCAGTAGTAAGGGGCTTTATTACGAGCAGTACTTC.